The next 30 T cell receptor beta chains were all read from a single sample in a study of breast tumors, draining lymph nodes, adjacent tissues. Axillary draining lymph nodes of breast cancer patients supplied the node samples. TCRdb fed the multiplex PCR reads into MiXCR, producing one record per CDR3 protein. Of over 100,000 distinct CDR3 sequences detected, about 20% appear once; the ten largest clones hold roughly 2.6%. Specimen: axillary lymph node tissue. These receptor sequences come from a female donor with breast cancer. Some clones in this sample may be carry-over from other donors' samples.

The sample holds many counts of this clonotype. The chain is built from TRBV29-1 and TRBJ2-1; maybe TRBD2 (7 bases). The V gene's germline CDR1 is SQVTM and CDR2 ANQGSEA. This CDR3 is 14 amino acids long. Trimming shortened V by 4 bases and J by 1 base, and 11 bases separated the two germline ends. The CDR3 here is CSVGRGASYNEQFF. The CDR3 DNA reads as TGCAGCGTTGGACGGGGGGCATCCTACAATGAGCAGTTCTTC.

The V gene is TRBV5-8, the J gene TRBJ2-2; 7 bases align to TRBD2. The CDR3 is 15 residues long. With 1 base clipped from V and 12 bases from J, the junction kept 12 bases outside the gene matches. Germline V gene lookup returns CDR1 SGHTS and CDR2 YDEGEE. CDR3 in amino acids: CASSLREGLPGKLFF. CDR3 DNA: TGTGCCAGCAGCTTGAGGGAGGGGTTGCCCGGTAAGCTGTTTTTT.

This chain uses TRBV28 with TRBJ2-7, with D maybe TRBD2 (6 bases). This CDR3 spans 12 amino acids. The germline gives CDR1 MDHEN, CDR2 SYDVKM. V lost 4 bases and J lost 13, with 17 bases in between. The chain's CDR3 is CASSSPAGRPYF. CDR3 nucleotides: TGTGCCAGCAGTTCCCCTGCGGGGAGGCCCTACTTC.

This clonotype has ten or more counts. The chain recombines TRBV6-6 with TRBJ2-1; D is unresolved. Trimming removed 6 bases at V and 5 bases at J, with 8 bases between. Germline V gene sequence: CDR1 MNHNY, CDR2 SVGAGI (reference sequence). This CDR3 contains 12 residues. CDR3 DNA: TGTGCCAGCAGCCGAGACAACAATGAGCAGTTCTTC. It translates to CASSRDNNEQFF.

This clonotype has ten or more counts. The rearrangement uses TRBV6-2 or TRBV6-3 and TRBJ2-3; 9 bases are shared with TRBD2. Germline V gene data show CDR1 as MNHEY and CDR2 as SVGEGT. The CDR3 has 16 residues. The V and J ends lost 2 bases and 0 bases, in that order; junction bases with no gene match: 3. The CDR3: CASSYVAGGSTDTQYF. Here the CDR3 DNA reads TGTGCCAGCAGTTACGTTGCGGGGGGGAGCACAGATACGCAGTATTTT.

The V gene is TRBV4-1, the J gene TRBJ1-2; TRBD1 matches 12 bases. V shed 3 bases, J shed 5 bases, and the junction held 1 base outside the gene matches. This CDR3 is built from 14 residues. Germline CDR1 is MGHRA and CDR2 is YSYEKL. The CDR3 nucleotides read TGCGCCAGCAGCCAGGGACAGGGGGCGTATGGCTACACCTTC. It yields the protein CASSQGQGAYGYTF.

This clonotype showed up many times. This rearrangement joins TRBV24-1 to TRBJ1-3; D remains unclear. V gave up 4 bases and J gave up 0 bases, with 9 bases separating them. Per the germline V gene, CDR1 is KGHDR and CDR2 is SFDVKD. The length of the CDR3 is 15 residues. For the CDR3, the DNA is TGTGCCACCAGTGACGGACGGAACTCTGGAAACACCATATATTTT. It encodes CATSDGRNSGNTIYF.

There are many counts of this clonotype. The chain couples TRBV9 to TRBJ1-5; D call uncertain. V gave up 0 bases and J gave up 4 bases, with 11 bases separating them. The CDR3 totals 15 residues. The germline V gene encodes CDR1 SGDLS and CDR2 YYNGEE. CDR3 residues: CASSVGVRENQPQHF. Here the CDR3 DNA reads TGTGCCAGCAGCGTAGGAGTCCGGGAGAATCAGCCCCAGCATTTT.

The sample holds one count of this clonotype. The chain is built from TRBV6-5 and TRBJ2-3, with 11 positions matching TRBD2. The J segment lost 4 bases and the V segment lost 1 base, leaving 7 bases of the junction unmatched. This CDR3 has 17 amino acids. CDR1 MNHEY and CDR2 SVGAGI come from the germline V gene. The CDR3 DNA follows: TGTGCCAGCAGTTACTACTCCGGGACTAGCGGCGCAGATACGCAGTATTTT. Its translation is CASSYYSGTSGADTQYF.

This clonotype was recorded at least ten times. This chain uses TRBV15 with TRBJ2-7; TRBD2 aligns across 9 bases. The V gene end was trimmed by 1 base and the J gene end by 4 bases; junction bases not matched to a gene: 8. The V gene's germline CDR1 is LNHNV and CDR2 YYDKDF (reference sequence). The CDR3 length is 16 residues. The CDR3 protein is CATSRGSTSGSYEQYF. DNA for the CDR3: TGTGCCACCAGCAGAGGATCGACTAGCGGATCTTACGAGCAGTACTTC.

This clonotype occurred many times. The CDR3 loop reads CASSRDRGEYEKLFF. The CDR3 bases are TGCGCCAGCAGCAGGGACAGGGGAGAATATGAAAAACTGTTTTTT. This rearrangement joins TRBV5-1 to TRBJ1-4; TRBD1 matches at 10 bases. V lost 4 bases to trimming and J lost 6 bases; unmatched junction nucleotides: 6. The CDR3 runs to 15 residues. Germline V CDR1 and CDR2: SGHRS, YFSETQ.

The table lists this clonotype with many counts. V and J are TRBV20-1 and TRBJ2-7, with D tentatively TRBD1 (6 bases). Germline-derived CDR1 and CDR2 are DFQATT and SNEGSKA (reference sequence). The V and J ends lost 0 bases and 6 bases respectively, with 6 bases between them. The CDR3 length is 11 residues. The CDR3 coding sequence is TGCAGTGCTAGAGACAGGGGCGAGCAGTACTTC. It codes for CSARDRGEQYF.

The CDR3 protein is CASSEQGRVNQPQHF. The DNA of the CDR3 is TGTGCCAGCAGTGAACAGGGAAGAGTCAATCAGCCCCAGCATTTT. J is TRBJ1-5 and V is TRBV6-1; TRBD1 might be the D (5 bases). The V gene lost 2 bases and the J gene lost 3 bases, with 11 bases spanning the gap. The CDR3 loop spans 15 amino acids. Germline values: CDR1 MNHNS, CDR2 SASEGT.

The sample holds many counts of this clonotype. The chain couples TRBV6-5 to TRBJ2-5, with TRBD2 matching 8 bases. The germline CDR1 and CDR2 sequences are MNHEY and SVGAGI. The CDR3 is 14 amino acids. V shed 5 bases and J 1 base; nucleotides not matched to a gene: 3. Written as DNA, the CDR3 is TGTGCCAGCAGTCTAGCGGGCCCCCAAGAGACCCAGTACTTC. The encoded protein is CASSLAGPQETQYF.

There are many counts of this clonotype. The chain employs TRBV20-1 and TRBJ1-3; D may be TRBD1 (5 bases). V shed 5 bases and J shed 2 bases, with 10 bases lying between them. The CDR3 is 13 amino acids. Looked up from germline, CDR1 is DFQATT and CDR2 is SNEGSKA (reference sequence). The CDR3, as DNA: TGCAGTGCTCCCGGGACTCCTGGAAACACCATATATTTT. Translation: CSAPGTPGNTIYF.

The rearrangement uses TRBV3-1 and TRBJ1-3; D uncertain. V lost 1 base and J 4 bases, leaving 11 bases between the germline ends. CDR1 is LGHDT and CDR2 is YNNKEL in the germline V gene (reference sequence). The length of the CDR3 is 15 residues. The chain's CDR3 is CASSQVNTRGNTIYF. The CDR3, as DNA: TGTGCCAGCAGCCAAGTTAACACCCGCGGAAACACCATATATTTT. The entire variable domain, with the rest obtained from reference TRBV3-1 and TRBJ1-3, is as follows: DTAVSQTPKYLVTQMGNDKSIKCEQNLGHDTMYWYKQDSKKFLKIMFSYNNKELIINETVPNRFSPKSPDKAHLNLHINSLELGDSAVYFCASSQVNTRGNTIYFGEGSWLTVV.

There are many counts of this clonotype. V gene TRBV28 combines with J gene TRBJ2-7; 7 bases match TRBD2. CDR3 length: 13 residues. Germline lookup yields CDR1 MDHEN and CDR2 SYDVKM. Trimming at V came to 8 bases and at J to 2 bases, leaving 6 bases not matched to a gene. This chain's CDR3 is CASRQGGTYEQYF. As DNA, the CDR3 is TGTGCCAGCCGGCAGGGAGGGACCTACGAGCAGTACTTC. Full variable domain (missing parts from reference TRBV28 and TRBJ2-7): DVKVTQSSRYLVKRTGEKVFLECVQDMDHENMFWYRQDPGLGLRLIYFSYDVKMKEKGDIPEGYSVSREKKERFSLILESASTNQTSMYLCASRQGGTYEQYFGPGTRLTVT.

This clonotype has a count of ten or more. The chain joins TRBV5-1 to TRBJ1-6, with D uncertain. Per the germline V gene, CDR1 is SGHRS and CDR2 is YFSETQ. This CDR3 spans 15 amino acids. V was cut by 2 bases and J by 2 bases, with 8 bases left in between. In nucleotides, the CDR3 is TGCGCCAGCAGCTTTACGGCGACCTATAATTCACCCCTCCACTTT. Translating gives CASSFTATYNSPLHF.

This clonotype was seen repeatedly, ten times or more. CDR3 in amino acids: CASSAERASGIETQYF. The CDR3 DNA sequence: TGTGCCAGCAGCGCAGAAAGGGCTAGCGGGATCGAGACCCAGTACTTC. V and J are TRBV5-5 and TRBJ2-5; 9 nucleotides line up with TRBD2. In germline, CDR1 is SGHKS, CDR2 YYEKEE (reference sequence). After removal of 4 bases from V and 5 bases from J, the junction contained 12 bases not matched to a gene. CDR3 length: 16 residues.

The chain couples TRBV19 to TRBJ2-7, with D unresolved. Per the germline V gene, CDR1 is LNHDA and CDR2 is SQIVND (reference sequence). The CDR3 covers 13 residues. V lost 8 bases and J lost 2, with 13 bases in between. Here the CDR3 reads CASGRARTYEQYF. In nucleotides, the CDR3 is TGTGCCAGTGGACGAGCCCGGACCTACGAGCAGTACTTC.

This clonotype was picked up many times. The chain has TRBV12-3 or TRBV12-4 and TRBJ1-3, with a possible D match to TRBD1 (5 bases). V was cut by 8 bases and J by 4 bases, with 12 bases left in between. CDR3 length: 13 amino acids. The CDR3 nucleotides read TGTGCCAGCCGGCGGGGGGACGGAAACACCATATATTTT. The encoded protein is CASRRGDGNTIYF.

V and J are TRBV5-1 and TRBJ1-4; no clear D gene. The CDR3 has 17 residues. V was pared by 2 bases and J by 12 bases, with 26 bases between. In germline, CDR1 is SGHRS, CDR2 YFSETQ. The CDR3 loop is CASSFEGHPGGNDELFF. The CDR3 nucleotides are TGCGCCAGCAGCTTCGAGGGTCATCCGGGAGGGAATGACGAACTGTTTTTT.

This clonotype was observed many times. This chain uses TRBV30 with TRBJ2-7, with TRBD2 matching over 10 bases. The V and J ends lost 4 bases and 2 bases, in that order; junction bases with no gene match: 8. This CDR3 has 15 amino acids. The germline V gene has CDR1 GTSNPN and CDR2 SVGIG (reference sequence). The CDR3 sequence: CAWMGRTSGPYEQYF. CDR3 in DNA: TGTGCCTGGATGGGGCGGACTAGCGGACCCTACGAGCAGTACTTC. The whole variable domain, filled in from reference TRBV30 and TRBJ2-7, reads SQTIHQWPATLVQPVGSPLSLECTVEGTSNPNLYWYRQAAGRGLQLLFYSVGIGQISSEVPQNLSASRPQDRQFILSSKKLLLSDSGFYLCAWMGRTSGPYEQYFGPGTRLTVT.

About this clonotype: A read error may explain this, as a much larger clone is one base away. The chain has TRBV28 and TRBJ2-7; D call uncertain. Trimming removed 4 bases at V and 4 bases at J, with 11 bases between. The CDR3 totals 13 residues. Looked up from germline, CDR1 is MDHEN and CDR2 is SYDVKM. For the CDR3, the DNA is TGTGCCAGCAGTTCCTCCTTTAGATACGAGCAGTACTTC. Its protein product is CASSSSFRYEQYF.

The chain uses TRBV5-5 and TRBJ1-1; D is unclear. V gave up 2 bases and J gave up 2 bases, with 4 bases separating them. CDR1 and CDR2 (germline): SGHKS, YYEKEE (reference sequence). The CDR3 consists of 12 residues. As DNA, the CDR3 is TGTGCCAGCAGCTTTGATAACACTGAAGCTTTCTTT. This gives the protein CASSFDNTEAFF.

This clonotype appeared many times. The rearrangement links TRBV9 to TRBJ2-1; 7 bases align to TRBD2. V was pared by 4 bases and J by 6 bases, with 4 bases of the junction left unmatched. This CDR3 has 13 residues. CDR1 and CDR2 from the germline V gene are SGDLS and YYNGEE. This CDR3 is CASSTGTINEQFF. CDR3 bases: TGTGCCAGCAGCACCGGGACTATCAATGAGCAGTTCTTC. Filled out from reference TRBV9 and TRBJ2-1, the complete variable domain reads DSGVTQTPKHLITATGQRVTLRCSPRSGDLSVYWYQQSLDQGLQFLIQYYNGEERAKGNILERFSAQQFPDLHSELNLSSLELGDSALYFCASSTGTINEQFFGPGTRLTVL.

There are many counts of this clonotype. The rearrangement uses TRBV20-1 and TRBJ2-1; 10 positions match TRBD2. Germline lookup yields CDR1 DFQATT and CDR2 SNEGSKA (reference sequence). This CDR3 spans 16 amino acids. With V trimmed by 1 base and J by 0 bases, 3 bases remained unmatched. CDR3 sequence: CSARVPSGSSYNEQFF. The CDR3 region has the DNA TGCAGTGCTAGAGTTCCTAGCGGGAGCTCCTACAATGAGCAGTTCTTC.

In regard to this clonotype: This may come from a read error, since a much larger clone is one base off. It is likely a read error, because the conserved phenylalanine at the end of the CDR3 is missing. This chain links TRBV12-3 or TRBV12-4 with TRBJ2-3; TRBD1 agrees at 9 bases. Germline trimming cut 6 bases from V and 3 bases from J; bases unmatched to any gene: 4. The CDR3 is made up of 14 amino acids. CDR3 sequence reads: CASRQGAWTDTQYS. For the CDR3, the DNA is TGTGCCAGCAGACAGGGGGCATGGACAGATACGCAGTATTCT.

This clonotype was found many times. The rearrangement links TRBV2 to TRBJ2-2, with 8 bases lining up with TRBD2. Germline CDR1 reads SNHLY; CDR2 reads FYNNEI. The CDR3 runs to 14 residues. Trimming at V came to 5 bases and at J to 1 base, leaving 0 bases not matched to a gene. The CDR3 spells CASSSGRNTGELFF. CDR3 nucleotide sequence: TGTGCCAGCAGTAGCGGGAGGAACACCGGGGAGCTGTTTTTT. The variable domain in full, completed from reference TRBV2 and TRBJ2-2, reads EPEVTQTPSHQVTQMGQEVILRCVPISNHLYFYWYRQILGQKVEFLVSFYNNEISEKSEIFDDQFSVERPDGSNFTLKIRSTKLEDSAMYFCASSSGRNTGELFFGEGSRLTVL.

This clonotype was counted at least ten times. CDR3 loop: CASSFQGAGSYEQYF. The CDR3 nucleotides read TGTGCCAGCAGTTTTCAGGGGGCGGGCTCCTACGAGCAGTACTTC. This chain uses TRBV12-3 or TRBV12-4 with TRBJ2-7, with TRBD1 matching over 8 bases. The V segment lost 3 bases and the J segment 0 bases; nucleotides outside the gene matches: 4. This CDR3 spans 15 amino acids.